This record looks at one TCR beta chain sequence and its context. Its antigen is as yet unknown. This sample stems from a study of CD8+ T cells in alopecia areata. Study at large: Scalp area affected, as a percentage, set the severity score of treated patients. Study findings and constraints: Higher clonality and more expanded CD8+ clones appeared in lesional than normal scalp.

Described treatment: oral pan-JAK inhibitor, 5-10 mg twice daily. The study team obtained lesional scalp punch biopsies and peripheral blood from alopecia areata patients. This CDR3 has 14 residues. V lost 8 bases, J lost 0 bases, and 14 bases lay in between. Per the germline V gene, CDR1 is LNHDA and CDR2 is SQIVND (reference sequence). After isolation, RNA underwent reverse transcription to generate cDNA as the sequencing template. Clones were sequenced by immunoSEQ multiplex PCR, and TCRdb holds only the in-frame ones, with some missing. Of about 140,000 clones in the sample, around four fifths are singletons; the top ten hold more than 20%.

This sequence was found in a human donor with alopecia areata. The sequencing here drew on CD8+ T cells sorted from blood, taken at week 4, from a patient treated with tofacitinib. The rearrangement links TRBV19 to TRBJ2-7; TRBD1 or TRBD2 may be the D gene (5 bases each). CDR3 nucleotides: TGTGCCAGTTCAAAGGGGAGAAGCTCCTACGAGCAGTACTTC. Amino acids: CASSKGRSSYEQYF.